Shown below are 19 T cell receptor beta chains from a single sample sequenced in a study of OX40 agonist ivuxolimab in advanced cancers. Assay used: immunoSEQ multiplex PCR; TCRdb lists only in-frame clones, some missing. The repertoire consists of some 87,000 clones, with 80% to 95% occurring once and the leading ten covering about 1.5%. The sequences come from CD4+ or CD8+ T cells sorted from blood, collected in a trial of the OX40 agonist ivuxolimab. Receptors were obtained from an adult with an advanced solid tumor such as melanoma, head and neck, liver or kidney cancer.

This clone was picked up one time. The chain is built from TRBV27 and TRBJ1-2, with D perhaps TRBD1 (5 bases). The CDR3 has 14 residues. With 6 bases removed from V and 4 bases from J, the gap between germline ends came to 15 bases. Germline V lookup: CDR1 MNHEY, CDR2 SMNVEV (reference sequence). CDR3 sequence: CASSPRWGSYGYTF. CDR3 sequence (DNA): TGTGCCAGCAGCCCTCGTTGGGGGAGCTATGGCTACACCTTC.

The V and J genes are TRBV11-2 and TRBJ1-4; D remains unclear. Trimming took 1 base from V and 3 from J, leaving 6 bases between them. The germline gives CDR1 SGHAT, CDR2 FQNNGV. This CDR3 is built from 14 residues. The CDR3 protein is CASSLVSPNEKLFF. The CDR3 bases are TGTGCCAGCAGCTTAGTCAGCCCTAATGAAAAACTGTTTTTT.

This clone was seen more than once but under ten times. V and J are TRBV2 and TRBJ1-3, with D unresolved. The CDR3 spans 11 residues. Trimming removed 10 bases at V and 4 bases at J, with 8 bases between. Germline loops: CDR1 SNHLY, CDR2 FYNNEI. CDR3 in DNA: TGTGCCACCCCCGGGGGAAACACCATATATTTT. Translating it yields CATPGGNTIYF. The complete variable domain, with remaining parts taken from reference TRBV2 and TRBJ1-3, reads EPEVTQTPSHQVTQMGQEVILRCVPISNHLYFYWYRQILGQKVEFLVSFYNNEISEKSEIFDDQFSVERPDGSNFTLKIRSTKLEDSAMYFCATPGGNTIYFGEGSWLTVV.

The rearrangement joins TRBV29-1 to TRBJ2-3; 11 positions match TRBD2. J lost 3 bases, V lost 4 bases, and 0 bases had no gene match. Looked up from germline, CDR1 is SQVTM and CDR2 is ANQGSEA. This CDR3 is built from 13 residues. The CDR3 DNA sequence: TGCAGCGTTGGACTAGCGGGAACAGATACGCAGTATTTT. The encoded protein is CSVGLAGTDTQYF.

The rearrangement joins TRBV6-5 to TRBJ1-4; D is ambiguous. Trimming removed 3 bases from V and 0 bases from J, with 5 bases in between. This CDR3 region has 14 residues. CDR1 is MNHEY and CDR2 is SVGAGI in the germline V gene. CDR3 residues: CASSYDATNEKLFF. CDR3 sequence (DNA): TGTGCCAGCAGTTATGACGCAACTAATGAAAAACTGTTTTTT.

The V and J genes are TRBV2 and TRBJ2-5; no firm D call. There are 11 residues in the CDR3. Germline loops: CDR1 SNHLY, CDR2 FYNNEI. The V gene lost 5 bases and the J gene lost 3 bases, with 4 bases spanning the gap. In DNA form, the CDR3 reads TGTGCCAGCAGTCAGAAAGAGACCCAGTACTTC. It translates to CASSQKETQYF.

This chain uses TRBV11-2 with TRBJ2-2, with 9 bases lining up with TRBD2. Germline V gene sequence: CDR1 SGHAT, CDR2 FQNNGV. Germline trimming cut 1 base from V and 4 bases from J; bases unmatched to any gene: 4. The CDR3 contains 16 residues. The chain's CDR3 is CASSLAASGVTGELFF. CDR3 DNA sequence: TGTGCCAGCAGCTTAGCGGCTAGCGGGGTCACCGGGGAGCTGTTTTTT.

This sequence joins TRBV10-3 and TRBJ2-7; TRBD2 is a possible D gene (6 bases). Trimming removed 7 bases from V and 2 bases from J, with 15 bases in between. There are 14 residues in the CDR3. Looked up from germline, CDR1 is ENHRY and CDR2 is SYGVKD. The CDR3: CAITASVGPYEQYF. The CDR3 nucleotides are TGTGCCATCACGGCTAGCGTGGGGCCCTACGAGCAGTACTTC.

The rearrangement uses TRBV18 and TRBJ2-7; 8 positions agree with TRBD1. This CDR3 region has 14 residues. CDR1 is KGHSH and CDR2 is LQKENI in the germline V gene. V was clipped by 3 bases and J by 2 bases; unmatched bases: 3. CDR3 loop: CASSPSQGAYEQYF. Written as DNA, the CDR3 is TGTGCCAGCTCACCGTCACAGGGGGCCTACGAGCAGTACTTC.

This chain links TRBV6-6 with TRBJ2-2; TRBD2 aligns across 8 bases. The germline V gene encodes CDR1 MNHNY and CDR2 SVGAGI (reference sequence). J was trimmed by 3 bases and V by 6 bases; bases with no gene match: 6. The CDR3 extends over 15 amino acids. For the CDR3, the DNA is TGTGCCAGCAGGAGAGCGGGAGTGTACACCGGGGAGCTGTTTTTT. Protein product: CASRRAGVYTGELFF.

In its sample, this clone was seen once. J is TRBJ2-7 and V is TRBV28; TRBD1 agrees at 10 bases. CDR3 length: 15 residues. Germline assignment: CDR1 MDHEN and CDR2 SYDVKM. V lost 6 bases and J lost 9; bases outside the gene matches: 14. CDR3 sequence: CASSPSGTGVPWQYF. The DNA of the CDR3 is TGTGCCAGCAGCCCATCCGGGACAGGGGTTCCCTGGCAGTACTTC.

The genes are TRBV2 and TRBJ1-1; 9 bases agree with TRBD1. This CDR3 has 15 residues. Germline V lookup: CDR1 SNHLY, CDR2 FYNNEI. V trimming: 6 bases; J trimming: 5 bases; junction bases outside the gene matches: 10. The CDR3 here is CASSPTGGLLTEAFF. The CDR3 bases are TGTGCCAGCAGCCCGACAGGGGGATTACTTACTGAAGCTTTCTTT.

The gene calls are TRBV15 and TRBJ2-3; TRBD2 is a possible D gene (6 bases). From germline, CDR1 is LNHNV and CDR2 YYDKDF (reference sequence). The CDR3 totals 16 residues. V lost 1 base and J 1 base, leaving 12 bases between the germline ends. The CDR3 coding sequence is TGTGCCACCAGCAGAGGACTAGGATTGGGCACAGATACGCAGTATTTT. This encodes CATSRGLGLGTDTQYF.

This chain links TRBV28 with TRBJ1-5, with a weak D call TRBD1 (6 bases). This CDR3 contains 17 residues. Between the trimmed V and J ends, which lost 5 bases and 1 base, there was a span of 18 bases. Germline V gene sequence: CDR1 MDHEN, CDR2 SYDVKM. The CDR3 protein is CASSPHFLGASNQPQHF. In DNA form, the CDR3 reads TGTGCCAGCAGTCCTCATTTTTTGGGGGCGAGCAATCAGCCCCAGCATTTT.

CDR3 bases: TGTGCCATCAGGTCCCCGTCCAGGGGGCAAGGCTACACCTTC. As protein: CAIRSPSRGQGYTF. V is TRBV10-3 and J is TRBJ1-2; 8 bases map to TRBD1. V dropped 6 bases and J dropped 8; count of bases not matched to a gene: 11. This CDR3 comprises 14 residues. Germline V lookup: CDR1 ENHRY, CDR2 SYGVKD.

This rearrangement joins TRBV9 to TRBJ1-6; TRBD1 matches at 9 bases. Germline-derived CDR1 and CDR2 are SGDLS and YYNGEE. J lost 13 bases, V lost 3 bases, and 11 bases had no gene match. The CDR3 covers 15 residues. The CDR3 is CASSEIPGQGGPLHF. Written as DNA, the CDR3 is TGTGCCAGCAGCGAAATACCGGGACAGGGAGGGCCCCTCCACTTT.

The CDR3 bases are TGCAGCGTTGCGACAAATTCTGGAAACACCATATATTTT. Amino acids: CSVATNSGNTIYF. The V and J genes are TRBV29-1 and TRBJ1-3; D remains unclear. Between the trimmed V and J ends, which lost 4 bases and 1 base, there was a span of 8 bases. Germline loops: CDR1 SQVTM, CDR2 ANQGSEA. The CDR3 extends over 13 amino acids. The full variable domain, its missing parts supplied by reference TRBV29-1 and TRBJ1-3, is SAVISQKPSRDICQRGTSLTIQCQVDSQVTMMFWYRQQPGQSLTLIATANQGSEATYESGFVIDKFPISRPNLTFSTLTVSNMSPEDSSIYLCSVATNSGNTIYFGEGSWLTVV.

The V and J genes are TRBV5-6 and TRBJ2-1; D might be TRBD1 (5 bases). The germline V gene has CDR1 SGHDT and CDR2 YYEEEE. Trimming pared 0 bases from V and 3 bases from J, leaving 10 bases between. The CDR3 is made up of 15 amino acids. Written as DNA, the CDR3 is TGTGCCAGCAGCTTGGGGACATCCTACTACAATGAGCAGTTCTTC. Its translation: CASSLGTSYYNEQFF.

V and J are TRBV11-2 and TRBJ2-3, with D unresolved. The V end lost 5 bases, the J end lost 2 bases, and 5 bases lay between the germline ends. CDR3 size: 12 residues. Germline-derived CDR1 and CDR2 are SGHAT and FQNNGV. This chain's CDR3 is CASSQVTDTQYF. CDR3 in DNA: TGTGCCAGCAGCCAGGTCACAGATACGCAGTATTTT.